These 13 T cell receptor beta chains originate from one sample sequenced in a study of T-cell memory formation after mild COVID-19. TCRdb recomputed calls from the 5' RACE reads with MiXCR, one row per CDR3 protein. The sample contains 300,000 to 400,000 distinct CDR3 sequences, over 25% of which appear only once. The specimen sequenced was PBMCs or a T cell subset sorted from them (not recorded which). The receptors come from an adult woman who had mild COVID-19 (a few samples of this study predate the infection). Cell type and time point are not known.

The chain employs TRBV28 and TRBJ1-1; D possibly corresponds to TRBD1 (5 bases). The CDR3 runs to 15 residues. Germline V CDR1 and CDR2: MDHEN, SYDVKM. Trimming shortened V by 5 bases and J by 4 bases, and 17 bases separated the two germline ends. The CDR3 DNA sequence: TGTGCCAGCAGTCATCGTAGGGGCCGGAGCACTGAAGCTTTCTTT. This encodes CASSHRRGRSTEAFF.

This chain links TRBV4-2 with TRBJ2-2, with 12 bases aligning to TRBD2. V was pared by 1 base and J by 2 bases, with 5 bases of the junction left unmatched. The CDR3 runs to 18 residues. The germline V gene encodes CDR1 LGHNA and CDR2 YNFKEQ. CDR3 DNA: TGTGCCAGCAGCCAAGCCGCACTAGCGGGAGGCAACACCGGGGAGCTGTTTTTT. Its protein product is CASSQAALAGGNTGELFF.

The rearrangement links TRBV11-2 to TRBJ2-1; D may be TRBD2 (5 bases). The CDR3 runs to 15 residues. The V and J ends lost 4 bases and 8 bases respectively, with 18 bases between them. CDR1 is SGHAT and CDR2 is FQNNGV in the germline V gene. This CDR3 is CASSYPGIQSDEQFF. The CDR3 DNA reads as TGTGCCAGCAGCTATCCGGGGATCCAATCCGATGAGCAGTTCTTC.

This clonotype appeared a few times. In DNA form, the CDR3 reads TGCGCCAGCAGCTTGGAGGTCTCGCGGGACGAGCAGTACTTC. This gives the protein CASSLEVSRDEQYF. The rearrangement uses TRBV5-1 and TRBJ2-7, with D tentatively TRBD2 (5 bases). CDR1 is SGHRS, CDR2 YFSETQ, per germline. The CDR3 is 14 amino acids. The V end lost 0 bases, the J end lost 5 bases, and 12 bases lay between the germline ends.

This clonotype was found a few times. The chain uses TRBV29-1 and TRBJ2-5; D may be TRBD1 (6 bases). Per germline, CDR1 SQVTM and CDR2 ANQGSEA. The CDR3 consists of 15 residues. Trimming removed 3 bases at V and 5 bases at J, with 19 bases between. CDR3 coding DNA: TGCAGCGTTGATCCGTCAGGGGTGCGACACGAGACCCAGTACTTC. Translated, it gives CSVDPSGVRHETQYF.

The J gene is TRBJ2-5, the V gene TRBV7-9; D gene unclear. V lost 5 bases and J 3 bases, leaving 13 bases between the germline ends. The CDR3 sequence is 14 residues long. In germline, CDR1 is SEHNR, CDR2 FQNEAQ (reference sequence). Here the CDR3 DNA reads TGTGCCAGCAGCCCCCCGGGTCAGAAAGAGACCCAGTACTTC. Its protein is CASSPPGQKETQYF.

This clonotype came up a few times. This chain uses TRBV4-1 with TRBJ2-7, with TRBD1 matching 9 bases. There are 16 residues in the CDR3. Germline V lookup: CDR1 MGHRA, CDR2 YSYEKL. The ends lost 3 bases at V and 2 bases at J; junction bases unmatched: 8. The DNA of the CDR3 is TGCGCCAGCAGCCAGGGGAGCCGGGACAGGGCCTACGAGCAGTACTTC. This translates into CASSQGSRDRAYEQYF.

The sample holds a few counts of this clonotype. This chain links TRBV4-1 with TRBJ2-1; 9 bases align to TRBD1. V lost 3 bases, J lost 2 bases, and 11 bases stayed unmatched. The length of the CDR3 is 18 residues. CDR1 MGHRA and CDR2 YSYEKL come from the germline V gene. CDR3 bases: TGCGCCAGCAGCCATCAGACAGGGGGTCTCCTAGCCTACAATGAGCAGTTCTTC. Encoded protein: CASSHQTGGLLAYNEQFF.

There are a few counts of this clonotype. The chain links TRBV20-1 to TRBJ1-1, with a tentative D call TRBD1 (6 bases). CDR1 is DFQATT, CDR2 SNEGSKA, per germline (reference sequence). This CDR3 region has 13 residues. Trimming stripped 7 bases from V and 8 bases from J, with 20 bases between. CDR3 sequence: CSVTQGLFFEAFF. The CDR3, as DNA: TGCAGTGTTACACAGGGCCTGTTCTTCGAAGCTTTCTTT.

This chain joins TRBV7-3 and TRBJ2-7; D possibly corresponds to TRBD1 (5 bases). Deletions cut 2 bases from V and 7 bases from J, with 12 bases between. CDR3 size: 13 residues. The germline V gene encodes CDR1 SGHTA and CDR2 FQGTGA. This CDR3 is CASSLSPDREQYF. DNA for the CDR3: TGTGCCAGCAGCTTATCCCCCGACAGAGAGCAGTACTTC. The full variable domain, in which reference TRBV7-3 and TRBJ2-7 provide the parts outside the CDR3, is GAGVSQTPSNKVTEKGKYVELRCDPISGHTALYWYRQSLGQGPEFLIYFQGTGAADDSGLPNDRFFAVRPEGSVSTLKIQRTERGDSAVYLCASSLSPDREQYFGPGTRLTVT.

The sample holds a few counts of this clonotype. The rearrangement links TRBV20-1 to TRBJ2-2, with D hard to call. The CDR3 extends over 13 amino acids. The V gene lost 2 bases and the J gene lost 5 bases, with 9 bases spanning the gap. Germline CDR1 and CDR2: DFQATT and SNEGSKA (reference sequence). The CDR3 loop reads CSARTLRTGELFF. The CDR3 region has the DNA TGCAGTGCTAGAACCCTTAGGACCGGGGAGCTGTTTTTT.

The chain has TRBV20-1 and TRBJ2-7, with 10 bases fitting TRBD2. The trim removed 0 bases at V and 7 bases at J, leaving 6 bases unmatched. Germline assignment: CDR1 DFQATT and CDR2 SNEGSKA (reference sequence). The CDR3 totals 14 residues. For the CDR3, the DNA is TGCAGTGCTAGAGATCCCCTAGCGGGGGATGAGCAGTACTTC. Its translation: CSARDPLAGDEQYF.

This clonotype occurred many times. The chain uses TRBV4-3 and TRBJ2-1; 11 bases fit TRBD2. J lost 7 bases, V lost 4 bases, and 6 bases had no gene match. From germline, CDR1 is LGHNA and CDR2 YSLEER. The CDR3 runs 15 residues. The CDR3 loop is CASSRLAGGGNEQFF. The CDR3 DNA follows: TGCGCCAGCAGCCGCCTAGCGGGGGGTGGGAATGAGCAGTTCTTC.